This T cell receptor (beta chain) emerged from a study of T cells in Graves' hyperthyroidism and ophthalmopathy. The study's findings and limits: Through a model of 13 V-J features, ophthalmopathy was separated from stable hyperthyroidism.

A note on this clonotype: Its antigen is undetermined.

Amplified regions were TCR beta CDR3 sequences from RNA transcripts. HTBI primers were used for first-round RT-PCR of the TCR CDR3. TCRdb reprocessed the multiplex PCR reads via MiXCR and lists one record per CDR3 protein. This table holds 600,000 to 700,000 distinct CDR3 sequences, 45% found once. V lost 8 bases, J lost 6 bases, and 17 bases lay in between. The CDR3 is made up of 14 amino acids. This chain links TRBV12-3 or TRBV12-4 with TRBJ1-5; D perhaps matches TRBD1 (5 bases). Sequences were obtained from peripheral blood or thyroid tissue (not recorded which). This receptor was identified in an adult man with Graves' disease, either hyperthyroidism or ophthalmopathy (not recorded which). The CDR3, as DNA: TGTGCCAGCGCTTACGGGGGACCCCTTCAGCCCCAGCATTTT. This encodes CASAYGGPLQPQHF.